This TCR beta chain emerged from a study of T cell repertoires in cytomegalovirus infection. The study's findings and limits: HLA-C-restricted CMV clonotypes gave the most frequent clonotype in two of eight donors.

The CDR3 has 13 amino acids. The V gene end was trimmed by 3 bases and the J gene end by 6 bases; junction bases not matched to a gene: 4. CDR1 and CDR2 from the germline V gene are LGHNA and YSLEER. TCRdb redid the calling of the reads with MiXCR, one entry per CDR3 protein. Of about 900,000 distinct CDR3 sequences listed, about a third are singletons. Concerning this clonotype: Antigen specificity is unknown.

The receptor was derived from a human donor in good health (CMV status not recorded). Some clones in this sample may be carry-over from other donors' samples. The chain uses TRBV4-3 and TRBJ1-2, with 7 bases matching TRBD1. The sample here was cultured CD8+ T cells from PBMCs, taken from culture after CMV antigen stimulation. The CDR3 DNA reads TGCGCCAGCAGCCATGAGACAGGGAATGGCTACACCTTC. Protein: CASSHETGNGYTF.